This entry lists 29 T cell receptor beta chains sequenced from one sample in a study of cytomegalovirus exposure and HLA in healthy donors (TCRdb year 2017). The library came from the immunoSEQ multiplex PCR assay. For the multiplex PCR, a mixture combining 60 forward primers for TCR Vbeta segments and 13 reverse primers for TCR Jbeta segments was used. Drawn from immuneACCESS, this table holds only the in-frame rearrangements with V and J called that TCRdb kept. Clones are partly lost; checked studies trace under half to an unresolved V gene and leave the rest unexplained. The sample includes 75,000 to 95,000 clones, with under 80% observed a single time. Together, the top ten hold around 6.3% of the sample. The sequencing input was PBMCs. Receptor source: a woman aged 25 to 39 in good health and CMV-seronegative.

This rearrangement joins TRBV18 to TRBJ2-5; D is undetermined. Germline loops: CDR1 KGHSH, CDR2 LQKENI. The V end lost 2 bases, the J end lost 0 bases, and 7 bases lay between the germline ends. This CDR3 contains 14 residues. The CDR3 sequence: CASSPMEYQETQYF. CDR3 nucleotide sequence: TGTGCCAGCTCACCAATGGAGTACCAAGAGACCCAGTACTTC.

In this sample, this clone turned up a few times. V and J are TRBV10-3 and TRBJ1-2; D ambiguous. Germline CDR1 ENHRY, CDR2 SYGVKD. Trimming took off 0 bases at V and 5 bases at J, with 10 bases between the two ends. The CDR3 totals 14 residues. The CDR3 nucleotides are TGTGCCATCAGTGAGTCGACGGCAGGATATGGCTACACCTTC. Translated: CAISESTAGYGYTF.

The genes are TRBV7-6 and TRBJ2-1, with D perhaps TRBD2 (5 bases). Germline V CDR1 and CDR2: SGHVS, FNYEAQ. The length of the CDR3 is 12 residues. V was clipped by 10 bases and J by 2 bases, with 9 bases between them. This CDR3 reads CATGFPYNEQFF. The CDR3 bases are TGTGCCACGGGATTCCCCTACAATGAGCAGTTCTTC.

J is TRBJ2-6 and V is TRBV4-2, with D maybe TRBD1 (5 bases). This CDR3 is built from 17 residues. Per the germline V gene, CDR1 is LGHNA and CDR2 is YNFKEQ. Trimming shortened V by 0 bases and J by 2 bases, and 11 bases separated the two germline ends. CDR3 residues: CASSQEQAVAGANVLTF. The DNA for the CDR3 is TGTGCCAGCAGCCAAGAACAGGCGGTCGCTGGGGCCAACGTCCTGACTTTC.

The rearrangement uses TRBV18 and TRBJ2-3, with TRBD2 matching 9 bases. The germline V gene encodes CDR1 KGHSH and CDR2 LQKENI. J gave up 0 bases and V 0 bases, and 4 bases lay outside the gene matches. The CDR3 contains 17 residues. The CDR3 protein is CASSPPRLAASTDTQYF. In nucleotides, the CDR3 is TGTGCCAGCTCACCACCGAGACTAGCGGCTAGCACAGATACGCAGTATTTT.

This chain uses TRBV9 with TRBJ2-3, with D uncertain. Germline values: CDR1 SGDLS, CDR2 YYNGEE. The CDR3 covers 14 residues. V was pared by 4 bases and J by 6 bases, with 15 bases between. The CDR3 DNA sequence: TGTGCCAGCAGCCACCCCGGCGGTTCCGATACGCAGTATTTT. It translates to CASSHPGGSDTQYF.

The gene calls are TRBV2 and TRBJ2-7; 7 nucleotides match TRBD2. There are 15 residues in the CDR3. The germline CDR1 and CDR2 sequences are SNHLY and FYNNEI. With 8 bases clipped from V and 3 bases from J, the junction kept 13 bases outside the gene matches. This chain's CDR3 is CASGRRGINYYEQYF. CDR3 nucleotides: TGTGCCAGCGGGCGGCGGGGGATCAATTACTACGAGCAGTACTTC.

V usage is TRBV5-1 and J usage is TRBJ2-5; the match to TRBD2 covers 10 bases. The tail of the sequence fits TRBJ2-7 better, so the J call may be wrong. CDR1 is SGHRS, CDR2 YFSETQ, per germline. The CDR3 contains 18 residues. The DNA for the CDR3 is TGCGCCAGCAGCTTGAGTTTGTCTAGCGGGAGCTCGGGGTACGAGCAGTACTTC. Amino acid sequence: CASSLSLSSGSSGYEQYF.

This clone was counted a few times. J is TRBJ2-3 and V is TRBV5-1; 11 bases align to TRBD2. The CDR3 length is 14 residues. With 2 bases clipped from V and 6 bases from J, the junction kept 2 bases outside the gene matches. Germline V lookup: CDR1 SGHRS, CDR2 YFSETQ. The CDR3 region is CASSLLAGEDTQYF. CDR3 nucleotides: TGCGCCAGCAGCTTACTAGCGGGGGAGGATACGCAGTATTTT.

V usage is TRBV13 and J usage is TRBJ2-5, with TRBD2 identical over 11 bases. The DNA end lines up better with TRBJ2-7; the J call may be wrong. The CDR3 contains 15 residues. Germline V lookup: CDR1 PRHDT, CDR2 FYEKMQ (reference sequence). DNA of the CDR3: TGTGCCAGCAGCTTAGGCTTAGCGGGGGGGCTCGAGCAGTACTTC. Translating gives CASSLGLAGGLEQYF.

The chain links TRBV6-1 to TRBJ2-2; D perhaps matches TRBD2 (5 bases). The CDR3 is made up of 14 amino acids. V was trimmed by 4 bases and J by 6 bases, leaving 12 bases between them. Germline CDR1 is MNHNS and CDR2 is SASEGT. The CDR3 is CASSGTGKAGELFF. In DNA form, the CDR3 reads TGTGCCAGCAGTGGGACTGGAAAGGCCGGGGAGCTGTTTTTT.

This clone was seen once. This chain joins TRBV7-9 and TRBJ2-3, with 11 bases aligning to TRBD2. V shed 5 bases, J shed 3 bases, and the junction held 4 bases outside the gene matches. This CDR3 is 15 amino acids long. CDR1 and CDR2 from the germline V gene are SEHNR and FQNEAQ (reference sequence). Here the CDR3 DNA reads TGTGCCAGCAGCCCAACTAGCGGGGGAACAGATACGCAGTATTTT. Encoded protein: CASSPTSGGTDTQYF.

This clone has just one count. The chain recombines TRBV4-2 with TRBJ2-7, with D perhaps TRBD1 (6 bases). Trimming left V 4 bases short and J 2 bases short, with 18 bases between. The germline gives CDR1 LGHNA, CDR2 YNFKEQ. The CDR3 is made up of 16 amino acids. The CDR3 region is CASSLGPGQGTYEQYF. Here the CDR3 DNA reads TGTGCCAGCAGCCTGGGCCCGGGACAAGGCACCTACGAGCAGTACTTC.

This chain links TRBV19 with TRBJ2-2; 12 nucleotides match TRBD2. The CDR3 is 13 residues long. CDR1 and CDR2 from the germline V gene are LNHDA and SQIVND (reference sequence). Here the CDR3 DNA reads TGTGGCACGCGGCTAGCGGGGGGGACGGAGCTGTTTTTT. This encodes CGTRLAGGTELFF.

This chain links TRBV10-3 with TRBJ2-3; 11 nucleotides line up with TRBD2. The germline V gene encodes CDR1 ENHRY and CDR2 SYGVKD. CDR3 length equals 14 residues. V was clipped by 9 bases and J by 2 bases; unmatched bases: 4. The CDR3 coding sequence is TGTGCCATAGGGACTAGCGGTATCACAGATACGCAGTATTTT. Protein sequence: CAIGTSGITDTQYF.

The CDR3 region is CASSFTGGREQYF. DNA for the CDR3: TGCGCCAGCAGCTTCACAGGGGGGCGCGAGCAGTACTTC. The chain couples TRBV5-1 to TRBJ2-7; 8 bases fit TRBD1. CDR3 length: 13 amino acids. The germline gives CDR1 SGHRS, CDR2 YFSETQ. The J segment lost 6 bases and the V segment lost 2 bases, leaving 4 bases of the junction unmatched. Together with reference TRBV5-1 and TRBJ2-7, the CDR3 gives the full variable domain: KAGVTQTPRYLIKTRGQQVTLSCSPISGHRSVSWYQQTPGQGLQFLFEYFSETQRNKGNFPGRFSGRQFSNSRSEMNVSTLELGDSALYLCASSFTGGREQYFGPGTRLTVT.

This clone has a single count. Relative to the germline gene, one junction end is altered; a read error may explain this. CDR3 in amino acids: CSSSFEDFGYTF. In DNA, the CDR3 is TGTTCCAGCAGCTTCGAGGATTTTGGCTACACCTTC. The J gene is TRBJ1-2, the V gene TRBV7-9; no reliable D call. The germline gives CDR1 SEHNR, CDR2 FQNEAQ (reference sequence). There are 12 residues in the CDR3.

The chain links TRBV7-2 to TRBJ2-5; D not certain. Trimming took 0 bases from V and 1 from J, leaving 21 bases between them. Germline V lookup: CDR1 SGHTA, CDR2 FQGNSA. This CDR3 has 19 residues. In DNA form, the CDR3 reads TGTGCCAGCAGCTTAGCGCTTAGTTTTATGGGCAGGCGCCAAGAGACCCAGTACTTC. Its translation: CASSLALSFMGRRQETQYF.

The CDR3 coding sequence is TGTGCCAGCAGCTCGCGGGAGGGCCTGGAGCAGTTCTTC. This translates into CASSSREGLEQFF. The gene calls are TRBV7-8 and TRBJ2-1; TRBD2 aligns across 9 bases. CDR1 and CDR2 from the germline V gene are SGHVS and FQNEAQ. This CDR3 is 13 amino acids long. J was trimmed by 10 bases and V by 4 bases; bases with no gene match: 5.

V and J are TRBV9 and TRBJ1-2; 7 bases fit TRBD1. Per the germline V gene, CDR1 is SGDLS and CDR2 is YYNGEE. V lost 1 base to trimming and J lost 5 bases; unmatched junction nucleotides: 5. This CDR3 contains 14 residues. The CDR3 loop reads CASSVTGTVYGYTF. The CDR3 DNA follows: TGTGCCAGCAGCGTAACCGGGACAGTGTATGGCTACACCTTC.

The rearrangement joins TRBV15 to TRBJ2-1; TRBD2 matches at 9 bases. J was trimmed by 5 bases and V by 2 bases; bases with no gene match: 7. This CDR3 is built from 16 residues. Per germline, CDR1 LNHNV and CDR2 YYDKDF (reference sequence). The CDR3 sequence is CATSRKLAGTHNEQFF. The CDR3, as DNA: TGTGCCACCAGCAGAAAACTAGCGGGCACTCACAATGAGCAGTTCTTC. The variable domain in full, with the rest retrieved from reference TRBV15 and TRBJ2-1, is DAMVIQNPRYQVTQFGKPVTLSCSQTLNHNVMYWYQQKSSQAPKLLFHYYDKDFNNEADTPDNFQSRRPNTSFCFLDIRSPGLGDTAMYLCATSRKLAGTHNEQFFGPGTRLTVL.

V and J are TRBV18 and TRBJ2-2; tentative D call: TRBD1 (6 bases). From germline, CDR1 is KGHSH and CDR2 LQKENI. Trimming pared 3 bases from V and 1 base from J, leaving 12 bases between. The CDR3 has 16 amino acids. The CDR3 region is CASSPASDRNTGELFF. The CDR3 coding sequence is TGTGCCAGCTCACCGGCTTCGGACAGGAACACCGGGGAGCTGTTTTTT.

The CDR3 DNA follows: TGCGCCAGCAGCCCGTCACAATCCACCGGGGAGCTGTTTTTT. Its translation is CASSPSQSTGELFF. The rearrangement joins TRBV4-1 to TRBJ2-2; D gene ambiguous. CDR3 length: 14 residues. The V and J ends lost 4 bases and 4 bases respectively, with 10 bases between them. Germline loops: CDR1 MGHRA, CDR2 YSYEKL.

This clone was observed a handful of times. This chain uses TRBV2 with TRBJ2-2, with 8 bases aligning to TRBD2. Germline CDR1 is SNHLY and CDR2 is FYNNEI. The CDR3 runs 16 residues. The J segment lost 5 bases and the V segment lost 5 bases, leaving 10 bases of the junction unmatched. The DNA of the CDR3 is TGTGCCAGCAGTTTAACCTCGGGGGGGAGTACCGGGGAGCTGTTTTTT. Protein sequence: CASSLTSGGSTGELFF. Complete variable domain (other parts from reference TRBV2 and TRBJ2-2): EPEVTQTPSHQVTQMGQEVILRCVPISNHLYFYWYRQILGQKVEFLVSFYNNEISEKSEIFDDQFSVERPDGSNFTLKIRSTKLEDSAMYFCASSLTSGGSTGELFFGEGSRLTVL.

The CDR3 is CASSLGQIQETQYF. DNA for the CDR3: TGCGCCAGCAGCTTGGGACAGATTCAAGAGACCCAGTACTTC. The chain employs TRBV5-1 and TRBJ2-5; D might be TRBD1 (5 bases). The germline CDR1 and CDR2 sequences are SGHRS and YFSETQ. The CDR3 covers 14 residues. Trimming took 0 bases from V and 2 from J, leaving 8 bases between them.

This clone has a handful of counts. The chain employs TRBV7-2 and TRBJ1-1, with TRBD1 as a possible D gene (6 bases). The CDR3 runs 18 residues. Trimming pared 1 base from V and 3 bases from J, leaving 21 bases between. Germline lookup yields CDR1 SGHTA and CDR2 FQGNSA. Written as DNA, the CDR3 is TGTGCCAGCAGCTTAGTTGGGTATCCGGGACAAGGAGACACTGAAGCTTTCTTT. This gives the protein CASSLVGYPGQGDTEAFF.

The V gene is TRBV5-4, the J gene TRBJ2-5; 7 bases agree with TRBD2. The length of the CDR3 is 16 residues. The germline gives CDR1 SGHNT, CDR2 YYREEE (reference sequence). J was trimmed by 1 base and V by 0 bases; bases with no gene match: 6. As DNA, the CDR3 is TGTGCCAGCAGCTTGGCTCCGGCTAGCGGCCAAGAGACCCAGTACTTC. It is translated as CASSLAPASGQETQYF. The full variable domain, completed using reference TRBV5-4 and TRBJ2-5, is ETGVTQSPTHLIKTRGQQVTLRCSSQSGHNTVSWYQQALGQGPQFIFQYYREEENGRGNFPPRFSGLQFPNYSSELNVNALELDDSALYLCASSLAPASGQETQYFGPGTRLLVL.

The table lists this clone with a few counts. The V and J genes are TRBV14 and TRBJ1-1; D gene uncertain. This CDR3 comprises 17 residues. In germline, CDR1 is SGHDN, CDR2 FVKESK. V was shortened by 0 bases and J by 1 base, with 15 bases between the two germline ends. The CDR3 coding sequence is TGTGCCAGCAGCCAAGATTCCCCTCAGGTACGGAACACTGAAGCTTTCTTT. Its translation: CASSQDSPQVRNTEAFF.

This clone has just a few counts. The chain links TRBV5-1 to TRBJ2-1; TRBD2 agrees at 10 bases. After removal of 0 bases from V and 6 bases from J, the junction contained 12 bases not matched to a gene. Germline assignment: CDR1 SGHRS and CDR2 YFSETQ. The CDR3 loop spans 18 amino acids. The CDR3 spells CASSLVPFPSGSSNEQFF. In DNA, the CDR3 is TGCGCCAGCAGCTTGGTTCCCTTTCCTAGCGGGAGTAGCAATGAGCAGTTCTTC.